Shown below are 29 T cell receptor beta chains from a single sample sequenced in a study of blood T cell repertoires in COVID-19 (dated by TCRdb to the early 2020s). Library preparation employed the immunoSEQ multiplex PCR assay. In its TCRdb copy, this immuneACCESS table keeps in-frame sequences only and misses some clones. Where compared with another copy, unresolved V genes explain less than half of these, and the others have no known cause. The sample has 57,000 or so clones on record, 88% of them singletons. Of the sample, 20% to 25% falls within the top ten clones. The specimen sequenced was peripheral blood. The receptor source for this set is a woman between 50 and 59 years old with active or convalescent COVID-19.

The chain links TRBV5-1 to TRBJ2-7; 13 nucleotides agree with TRBD2. Germline V gene data show CDR1 as SGHRS and CDR2 as YFSETQ. The CDR3 contains 15 residues. V was clipped by 4 bases and J by 6 bases; unmatched bases: 7. The CDR3 DNA reads TGCGCCAGCAGCCCCGGACTAGCGGGAGTGATCGAGCAGTACTTC. Translating it yields CASSPGLAGVIEQYF.

The V and J genes are TRBV19 and TRBJ1-4; perhaps TRBD1 as D (5 bases). The CDR3 extends over 14 amino acids. Germline V lookup: CDR1 LNHDA, CDR2 SQIVND (reference sequence). V lost 9 bases to trimming and J lost 0 bases, with 11 bases between them. This CDR3 reads CASKGAATNEKLFF. As DNA, the CDR3 is TGTGCCAGCAAAGGGGCAGCAACTAATGAAAAACTGTTTTTT.

The chain has TRBV18 and TRBJ1-5, with D possibly matching TRBD1 (6 bases). V lost 3 bases to trimming and J lost 3 bases, with 12 bases between them. The CDR3 extends over 15 amino acids. The germline V gene encodes CDR1 KGHSH and CDR2 LQKENI. The CDR3 DNA reads as TGTGCCAGCTCACCCGAAACAGGGACCAATCAGCCCCAGCATTTT. Translating gives CASSPETGTNQPQHF.

This rearrangement joins TRBV10-3 to TRBJ1-5, with TRBD1 matching 9 bases. In germline, CDR1 is ENHRY, CDR2 SYGVKD. The ends lost 4 bases at V and 6 bases at J; junction bases unmatched: 10. CDR3 size: 16 residues. CDR3 region: CAISGDREGIGQPQHF. The DNA for the CDR3 is TGTGCCATCAGTGGGGACAGGGAGGGCATAGGTCAGCCCCAGCATTTT.

V gene TRBV3-1 (or the pseudogene TRBV3-2) combines with J gene TRBJ2-7; 7 nucleotides align to TRBD1. The CDR3 spans 14 residues. Germline V gives CDR1 LGHDT, CDR2 YNNKEL (reference sequence). The V segment lost 6 bases and the J segment 3 bases; nucleotides outside the gene matches: 8. The CDR3 DNA sequence: TGTGCCAGCAGTCCCGGGACAGATATCTACGAGCAGTACTTC. This encodes CASSPGTDIYEQYF.

The chain couples TRBV5-1 to TRBJ2-1; TRBD2 agrees at 11 bases. Per the germline V gene, CDR1 is SGHRS and CDR2 is YFSETQ. With 4 bases clipped from V and 6 bases from J, the junction kept 6 bases outside the gene matches. CDR3 length equals 15 residues. The CDR3 here is CASSTGLAGSNEQFF. The CDR3 coding sequence is TGCGCCAGCAGCACAGGACTAGCGGGCTCCAATGAGCAGTTCTTC.

The chain joins TRBV5-6 to TRBJ2-1; 9 bases fit TRBD2. With 3 bases clipped from V and 3 bases from J, the junction kept 13 bases outside the gene matches. Germline CDR1 SGHDT, CDR2 YYEEEE. The CDR3 is 18 amino acids. Here the CDR3 DNA reads TGTGCCAGCAGCTCCTTGGGACTAGCTGAAACATACTACAATGAGCAGTTCTTC. It encodes CASSSLGLAETYYNEQFF.

This clone showed up just a few times. Germline is not matched at one junction end, which may reflect a read error. The V call is TRBV7-7, the J call TRBJ2-5; D is possibly TRBD2 (6 bases). The CDR3 has 14 residues. From germline, CDR1 is SSHAT and CDR2 FNYEAQ (reference sequence). CDR3 in DNA: TGTGCTAGCAGCTTAGGACGGGGAGGAGAGACCCAGTACTTC. Amino acid sequence: CASSLGRGGETQYF.

This clone was seen only once. CDR3 coding DNA: TGTGCCTGGAGCCTCTATAGCGAAGAGACCCAGTACTTC. Protein product: CAWSLYSEETQYF. J is TRBJ2-5 and V is TRBV30, with D possibly matching TRBD2 (5 bases). Per germline, CDR1 GTSNPN and CDR2 SVGIG (reference sequence). The CDR3 length is 13 residues. Trimming removed 3 bases from V and 3 bases from J, with 11 bases in between.

The chain is built from TRBV2 and TRBJ2-3; D gene unclear. CDR1 is SNHLY and CDR2 is FYNNEI in the germline V gene. The CDR3 covers 13 residues. Trimming shortened V by 6 bases and J by 4 bases, and 11 bases separated the two germline ends. The DNA for the CDR3 is TGTGCCAGCAGGTCCAACGAGGCAGATACGCAGTATTTT. It encodes CASRSNEADTQYF.

This rearrangement joins TRBV7-9 to TRBJ2-3; 7 positions match TRBD2. In germline, CDR1 is SEHNR, CDR2 FQNEAQ (reference sequence). The CDR3 spans 15 residues. The J segment lost 6 bases and the V segment lost 5 bases, leaving 11 bases of the junction unmatched. The CDR3 nucleotides are TGTGCCAGCAGCATCACCCAGCGGGAAAGTGATACGCAGTATTTT. This translates into CASSITQRESDTQYF.

CDR3 protein: CASSLGPGFSLTDTQYF. The CDR3 nucleotides are TGTGCCAGCAGTCTAGGGCCAGGGTTCAGTCTTACAGATACGCAGTATTTT. The chain uses TRBV27 and TRBJ2-3, with D possibly matching TRBD1 (5 bases). The germline V gene encodes CDR1 MNHEY and CDR2 SMNVEV (reference sequence). This CDR3 spans 17 amino acids. V dropped 5 bases and J dropped 3 bases, with 21 bases sitting between them.

Only a few counts were recorded for this clone. The CDR3, as DNA: TGTGCCCCAGGGGGTAGCCGGGGCGATGAGCAGTTCTTC. Encoded protein: CAPGGSRGDEQFF. The V call is TRBV7-9, the J call TRBJ2-1, with 7 bases matching TRBD1. This CDR3 contains 13 residues. Germline-derived CDR1 and CDR2 are SEHNR and FQNEAQ (reference sequence). With V trimmed by 11 bases and J by 8 bases, 12 bases remained unmatched.

The chain combines TRBV19 with TRBJ2-5, with 11 bases lining up with TRBD2. Unmatched junction bases numbered 12, after V lost 1 base and J lost 2 bases. Germline V gives CDR1 LNHDA, CDR2 SQIVND (reference sequence). The CDR3 length is 19 residues. CDR3 protein: CASSIAGLAGLPGQETQYF. CDR3 bases: TGTGCCAGTAGTATAGCTGGACTAGCGGGCCTCCCGGGGCAAGAGACCCAGTACTTC.

The rearrangement uses TRBV11-3 and TRBJ2-1; 9 nucleotides agree with TRBD1. The CDR3 is made up of 15 amino acids. V lost 5 bases and J lost 1; bases outside the gene matches: 3. CDR1 SGHNT and CDR2 YENEEA come from the germline V gene. The CDR3 coding sequence is TGTGCCAGCAGCCCGGGACAGGGTTCCTACAATGAGCAGTTCTTC. It encodes CASSPGQGSYNEQFF.

V gene TRBV7-3 combines with J gene TRBJ1-1, with unresolved D. V was pared by 2 bases and J by 1 base, with 5 bases between. The CDR3 runs 13 residues. Germline CDR1 is SGHTA and CDR2 is FQGTGA. CDR3: CASSLQSNTEAFF. CDR3 DNA sequence: TGTGCCAGCAGCTTACAATCGAACACTGAAGCTTTCTTT.

The V gene is TRBV27, the J gene TRBJ2-1; D may be TRBD1 (6 bases). The V gene lost 8 bases and the J gene lost 8 bases, with 22 bases spanning the gap. The CDR3 is 15 amino acids. Germline V gene lookup returns CDR1 MNHEY and CDR2 SMNVEV (reference sequence). The CDR3 reads CASAPDPNGGDEQFF. Written as DNA, the CDR3 is TGTGCCAGCGCTCCTGACCCAAATGGGGGCGATGAGCAGTTCTTC.

CDR3 in DNA: TGTGCCAGCAGCTTAGGGTCTAGCGGGAGACAAAATGAGCAGTTCTTC. It yields the protein CASSLGSSGRQNEQFF. The chain recombines TRBV11-3 with TRBJ2-1; 10 nucleotides agree with TRBD2. This CDR3 spans 16 amino acids. Germline values: CDR1 SGHNT, CDR2 YENEEA. The V and J ends lost 1 base and 7 bases, in that order; junction bases with no gene match: 7. The complete variable domain, with remaining parts taken from reference TRBV11-3 and TRBJ2-1, reads EAGVVQSPRYKIIEKKQPVAFWCNPISGHNTLYWYLQNLGQGPELLIRYENEEAVDDSQLPKDRFSAERLKGVDSTLKIQPAELGDSAVYLCASSLGSSGRQNEQFFGPGTRLTVL.

V gene TRBV19 combines with J gene TRBJ1-2; possibly TRBD1 for D (5 bases). Trimming left V 4 bases short and J 0 bases short, with 12 bases between. Germline-derived CDR1 and CDR2 are LNHDA and SQIVND (reference sequence). The CDR3 is made up of 15 amino acids. CDR3 in DNA: TGTGCCAGTAGTAAGGATTGGGACTCTAACTATGGCTACACCTTC. Protein: CASSKDWDSNYGYTF.

For the CDR3, the DNA is TGTGCCAGCAGCGTAGGGGGCAGGGTAACCCACGAGCAGTACTTC. Protein sequence: CASSVGGRVTHEQYF. The rearrangement links TRBV9 to TRBJ2-7, with D perhaps TRBD1 (5 bases). CDR1 and CDR2 from the germline V gene are SGDLS and YYNGEE. This CDR3 is built from 15 residues. The V and J ends lost 0 bases and 5 bases respectively, with 15 bases between them.

CDR3 loop: CASSLGTTSEQFF. The CDR3 nucleotides read TGTGCCAGCAGCTTAGGAACAACCTCTGAGCAGTTCTTC. This chain links TRBV9 with TRBJ2-1; D is unresolved. Trimming took off 4 bases at V and 9 bases at J, with 14 bases between the two ends. CDR3 length equals 13 residues. Per the germline V gene, CDR1 is SGDLS and CDR2 is YYNGEE.

This sequence joins TRBV5-1 and TRBJ2-5; 13 nucleotides agree with TRBD2. Looked up from germline, CDR1 is SGHRS and CDR2 is YFSETQ. After removal of 4 bases from V and 4 bases from J, the junction contained 7 bases not matched to a gene. This CDR3 has 16 amino acids. The chain's CDR3 is CASSPPGLAGVETQYF. The CDR3 DNA is TGCGCCAGCAGCCCCCCTGGACTAGCGGGAGTAGAGACCCAGTACTTC.

This clone was seen once. The chain joins TRBV7-8 to TRBJ1-1; D gene ambiguous. This CDR3 is 15 amino acids long. Trimming stripped 7 bases from V and 4 bases from J, with 19 bases between. Germline CDR1 SGHVS, CDR2 FQNEAQ. The CDR3 here is CASTNDRWGGTEAFF. CDR3 DNA: TGTGCCAGCACCAACGATCGCTGGGGAGGCACTGAAGCTTTCTTT.

The count of this clone is one. The chain links TRBV19 to TRBJ2-7; D not certain. Germline assignment: CDR1 LNHDA and CDR2 SQIVND (reference sequence). The CDR3 sequence is 15 residues long. V lost 0 bases to trimming and J lost 3 bases, with 12 bases between them. The CDR3 DNA follows: TGTGCCAGTAGTATAGATTTGAGGTCGGACTACGAGCAGTACTTC. As protein: CASSIDLRSDYEQYF.

This chain links TRBV6-1 with TRBJ1-5, with 7 bases that match TRBD1. This CDR3 has 16 amino acids. V lost 1 base, J lost 4 bases, and 7 bases stayed unmatched. CDR1 is MNHNS, CDR2 SASEGT, per germline. CDR3 protein: CASSEVVQGPNQPQHF. The CDR3 region has the DNA TGTGCCAGCAGTGAAGTGGTACAGGGGCCAAATCAGCCCCAGCATTTT.

The chain links TRBV15 to TRBJ1-1, with 8 bases identical to TRBD1. Germline CDR1 LNHNV, CDR2 YYDKDF (reference sequence). Trimming took 1 base from V and 5 from J; bases not matched to a gene: 6. The CDR3 covers 15 residues. The DNA for the CDR3 is TGTGCCACCAGCAGAGCCCCAGGGGGCTGGACTGAAGCTTTCTTT. Encoded protein: CATSRAPGGWTEAFF.

The chain is built from TRBV10-1 and TRBJ2-2, with D tentatively TRBD2 (6 bases). The CDR3 spans 15 residues. V was shortened by 0 bases and J by 5 bases, with 10 bases between the two germline ends. Germline loops: CDR1 WNHNN, CDR2 SYGVQD (reference sequence). This CDR3 reads CASSESGGETGELFF. The CDR3 nucleotides are TGCGCCAGCAGTGAGTCTGGAGGGGAAACCGGGGAGCTGTTTTTT.

The genes are TRBV13 and TRBJ2-3; D possibly corresponds to TRBD2 (6 bases). Germline loops: CDR1 PRHDT, CDR2 FYEKMQ (reference sequence). Trimming removed 2 bases at V and 7 bases at J, with 16 bases between. CDR3 length: 15 amino acids. The CDR3 reads CASSLSSGTQHTQYF. CDR3 DNA sequence: TGTGCCAGCAGCTTATCTTCGGGGACTCAGCATACGCAGTATTTT.

The V call is TRBV6-1, the J call TRBJ2-3, with D hard to call. Looked up from germline, CDR1 is MNHNS and CDR2 is SASEGT. Trimming removed 6 bases from V and 4 bases from J, with 2 bases in between. The CDR3 totals 10 residues. CDR3 sequence reads: CASSADTQYF. CDR3 bases: TGTGCCAGCAGCGCAGATACGCAGTATTTT.